This T cell receptor (beta chain) emerged from a study of cytomegalovirus exposure and HLA in healthy donors. A multiplex PCR was run with 60 Vbeta primers and 13 Jbeta primers. Method: immunoSEQ multiplex PCR; TCRdb's copy keeps in-frame clones and lacks some. In the table there are 150,000 or so clones, about 73% of which are singletons. On this clone itself: Its specificity is unknown.

Points from the study as a whole: The authors later found TCR association rates varying by HLA locus, with DRB1 most and HLA-C fewest. TCR beta sequences reportedly predicted most subjects' HLA-A and HLA-B alleles accurately. Cytomegalovirus association was listed for 150 to 200 TCR beta chains.

The CDR3 has 15 amino acids. The V segment lost 2 bases and the J segment 5 bases; nucleotides outside the gene matches: 5. Per germline, CDR1 SGHVS and CDR2 FQNEAQ. The sample comprised PBMCs. The clonotype was recovered from a man between 40 and 49 years old in good health and CMV-seropositive. V usage is TRBV7-8 and J usage is TRBJ2-7; TRBD2 aligns across 11 bases. As DNA, the CDR3 is TGTGCCAGCAGCTTACCTAGCGGGAGGCGACACGAGCAGTACTTC. It is translated as CASSLPSGRRHEQYF. Filled out from reference TRBV7-8 and TRBJ2-7, the complete variable domain reads GAGVSQSPRYKVAKRGQDVALRCDPISGHVSLFWYQQALGQGPEFLTYFQNEAQLDKSGLPSDRFFAERPEGSVSTLKIQRTQQEDSAVYLCASSLPSGRRHEQYFGPGTRLTVT.